This passage covers 26 T cell receptor beta chains from one sample sequenced in a study of shared clonotypes between healthy human individuals. Produced via immunoSEQ multiplex PCR; TCRdb's table is partial and in-frame only. The table includes over a million clones, about 96% detected once. The sequencing input was naive CD4+ T cells sorted from blood. The subset is: CD45RA+ positively selected. The origin of the receptors is a man aged 30 to 39 in good health.

The chain carries TRBV5-1 and TRBJ2-7; 9 bases fit TRBD1. Germline trimming cut 4 bases from V and 2 bases from J; bases unmatched to any gene: 10. CDR1 and CDR2 (germline): SGHRS, YFSETQ. The length of the CDR3 is 16 residues. The CDR3 nucleotides are TGCGCCAGCAGCCCTACATCCGGGACAGGGACCTACGAGCAGTACTTC. Its translation is CASSPTSGTGTYEQYF.

This chain joins TRBV11-3 and TRBJ2-2; 7 bases agree with TRBD1. This CDR3 region has 17 residues. The germline V gene encodes CDR1 SGHNT and CDR2 YENEEA. The J segment lost 5 bases and the V segment lost 5 bases, leaving 14 bases of the junction unmatched. In nucleotides, the CDR3 is TGTGCCAGCAGCCTAGGAAAGGGGGCGCAGATAACCGGGGAGCTGTTTTTT. It codes for CASSLGKGAQITGELFF.

With regard to this clone: Other DNA variants within this sample encode the same CDR3. This chain links TRBV29-1 with TRBJ2-1; D unresolved. The CDR3 runs to 15 residues. CDR1 and CDR2 (germline): SQVTM, ANQGSEA. Trimming stripped 8 bases from V and 3 bases from J, with 20 bases between. CDR3 region: CSIQRWQRSYNEQFF. CDR3 bases: TGCAGCATTCAACGGTGGCAGAGGAGCTACAATGAGCAGTTCTTC.

With regard to this clone: The sample contains more than one DNA sequence encoding this CDR3. As DNA, the CDR3 is TGCGCCAGCAGTACAGGATCTGGAAACACCATATATTTT. Encoded protein: CASSTGSGNTIYF. The rearrangement links TRBV5-1 to TRBJ1-3, with TRBD1 as a possible D gene (5 bases). V was trimmed by 5 bases and J by 1 base, leaving 7 bases between them. Germline V CDR1 and CDR2: SGHRS, YFSETQ. This CDR3 region has 13 residues. The full variable domain, its missing parts supplied by reference TRBV5-1 and TRBJ1-3, is KAGVTQTPRYLIKTRGQQVTLSCSPISGHRSVSWYQQTPGQGLQFLFEYFSETQRNKGNFPGRFSGRQFSNSRSEMNVSTLELGDSALYLCASSTGSGNTIYFGEGSWLTVV.

The chain recombines TRBV29-1 with TRBJ1-4; D is possibly TRBD1 (6 bases). Germline CDR1 SQVTM, CDR2 ANQGSEA. The CDR3 is made up of 12 amino acids. V gave up 8 bases and J gave up 7 bases, with 14 bases separating them. The CDR3 sequence is CSFWGGGEKLFF. The CDR3 bases are TGCAGCTTTTGGGGGGGCGGTGAAAAACTGTTTTTT.

CDR3 loop: CATSTFSGTDYEQYF. The CDR3 DNA is TGTGCCACCAGCACCTTCTCCGGGACAGACTACGAGCAGTACTTC. The genes are TRBV15 and TRBJ2-7; TRBD1 matches at 7 bases. The germline gives CDR1 LNHNV, CDR2 YYDKDF (reference sequence). This CDR3 has 15 amino acids. The V segment lost 4 bases and the J segment 3 bases; nucleotides outside the gene matches: 9.

This chain uses TRBV9 with TRBJ1-1; perhaps TRBD1 as D (5 bases). This CDR3 has 14 amino acids. In germline, CDR1 is SGDLS, CDR2 YYNGEE. With 1 base removed from V and 8 bases from J, the gap between germline ends came to 15 bases. CDR3 coding DNA: TGTGCCAGCAGCGTATCTAACCAGCCAGGGGAAGCTTTCTTT. Its protein is CASSVSNQPGEAFF.

The rearrangement uses TRBV7-9 and TRBJ2-1; 10 bases line up with TRBD2. This CDR3 is built from 16 residues. The J segment lost 2 bases and the V segment lost 3 bases, leaving 4 bases of the junction unmatched. Germline V lookup: CDR1 SEHNR, CDR2 FQNEAQ (reference sequence). Here the CDR3 reads CASSFKAGGPYNEQFF. The CDR3 bases are TGTGCCAGCAGCTTTAAAGCGGGAGGGCCCTACAATGAGCAGTTCTTC. The whole variable domain, filled in from reference TRBV7-9 and TRBJ2-1, reads DTGVSQNPRHKITKRGQNVTFRCDPISEHNRLYWYRQTLGQGPEFLTYFQNEAQLEKSRLLSDRFSAERPKGSFSTLEIQRTEQGDSAMYLCASSFKAGGPYNEQFFGPGTRLTVL.

The chain has TRBV27 and TRBJ2-3; perhaps TRBD1 as D (6 bases). V was trimmed by 0 bases and J by 2 bases, leaving 9 bases between them. This CDR3 is 15 amino acids long. CDR1 is MNHEY and CDR2 is SMNVEV in the germline V gene (reference sequence). The CDR3 here is CASSLSGAVTDTQYF. CDR3 DNA: TGTGCCAGCAGTTTATCGGGGGCGGTCACAGATACGCAGTATTTT.

The chain couples TRBV6-4 to TRBJ2-1; TRBD2 matches 12 bases. Looked up from germline, CDR1 is MRHNA and CDR2 is SNTAGT. J lost 4 bases, V lost 3 bases, and 4 bases had no gene match. The CDR3 loop spans 16 amino acids. The CDR3 DNA sequence: TGTGCCAGCAGTGAACTAGCGGGAGGTTGGTACAATGAGCAGTTCTTC. Residues: CASSELAGGWYNEQFF.

The chain combines TRBV29-1 with TRBJ2-7, with D perhaps assigned TRBD1 or TRBD2 (5 bases each). Per the germline V gene, CDR1 is SQVTM and CDR2 is ANQGSEA. This CDR3 has 12 residues. V lost 6 bases to trimming and J lost 3 bases, with 12 bases between them. CDR3: CSVSGDGYEQYF. The CDR3 nucleotides read TGCAGCGTATCCGGGGACGGCTACGAGCAGTACTTC.

This chain links TRBV14 with TRBJ2-3; D could derive from TRBD1 or TRBD2 (5 bases each). This CDR3 spans 17 amino acids. CDR1 and CDR2 from the germline V gene are SGHDN and FVKESK. Trimming removed 3 bases from V and 4 bases from J, with 20 bases in between. CDR3 sequence: CASSHRIPLGVPDTQYF. For the CDR3, the DNA is TGTGCCAGCAGCCATCGGATCCCTTTGGGGGTTCCAGATACGCAGTATTTT. The whole variable domain, filled in from reference TRBV14 and TRBJ2-3, reads EAGVTQFPSHSVIEKGQTVTLRCDPISGHDNLYWYRRVMGKEIKFLLHFVKESKQDESGMPNNRFLAERTGGTYSTLKVQPAELEDSGVYFCASSHRIPLGVPDTQYFGPGTRLTVL.

The V call is TRBV30, the J call TRBJ2-1; D may be TRBD1 (5 bases). Germline CDR1 and CDR2: GTSNPN and SVGIG (reference sequence). The CDR3 runs 15 residues. The V end was cut by 4 bases, the J end by 3 bases, with 16 bases between. Written as DNA, the CDR3 is TGTGCCTGGACTCGAACTGCGGACAACTACAATGAGCAGTTCTTC. This sequence encodes CAWTRTADNYNEQFF. Variable domain in full (rest from reference TRBV30 and TRBJ2-1): SQTIHQWPATLVQPVGSPLSLECTVEGTSNPNLYWYRQAAGRGLQLLFYSVGIGQISSEVPQNLSASRPQDRQFILSSKKLLLSDSGFYLCAWTRTADNYNEQFFGPGTRLTVL.

V usage is TRBV7-9 and J usage is TRBJ2-5, with a tentative D call TRBD2 (5 bases). This CDR3 comprises 17 residues. V lost 1 base and J lost 1, with 16 bases in between. CDR1 is SEHNR and CDR2 is FQNEAQ in the germline V gene (reference sequence). The CDR3 DNA follows: TGTGCCAGCAGCTTAGGGTCCGGTGGCACTAGCCAAGAGACCCAGTACTTC. Translated: CASSLGSGGTSQETQYF.

The chain employs TRBV7-6 and TRBJ1-1; no clear D gene. The CDR3 sequence is 13 residues long. The germline V and J ends were trimmed by 3 bases and 6 bases, with 11 bases remaining between them. Germline lookup yields CDR1 SGHVS and CDR2 FNYEAQ. This CDR3 reads CASSLSEGAEAFF. The CDR3 nucleotides read TGTGCCAGCAGCTTGAGTGAGGGCGCTGAAGCTTTCTTT.

The V and J genes are TRBV7-9 and TRBJ2-5; D gene unclear. CDR1 and CDR2 from the germline V gene are SEHNR and FQNEAQ (reference sequence). Trimming removed 6 bases at V and 2 bases at J, with 10 bases between. This CDR3 has 13 amino acids. The CDR3 reads CASRPYAQETQYF. The CDR3 DNA reads TGTGCCAGCAGACCTTACGCTCAAGAGACCCAGTACTTC.

The genes are TRBV30 and TRBJ2-7, with D unresolved. Trimming took 3 bases from V and 1 from J, leaving 13 bases between them. Germline V CDR1 and CDR2: GTSNPN, SVGIG (reference sequence). The CDR3 consists of 14 residues. Written as DNA, the CDR3 is TGTGCCTGGAGGAGTGACACTCAATCCTACGAGCAGTACTTC. Protein: CAWRSDTQSYEQYF. The whole variable domain, remainder taken from reference TRBV30 and TRBJ2-7, is SQTIHQWPATLVQPVGSPLSLECTVEGTSNPNLYWYRQAAGRGLQLLFYSVGIGQISSEVPQNLSASRPQDRQFILSSKKLLLSDSGFYLCAWRSDTQSYEQYFGPGTRLTVT.

The chain has TRBV28 and TRBJ1-3; D is undetermined. The CDR3 has 17 amino acids. Trimming pared 5 bases from V and 0 bases from J, leaving 17 bases between. The germline CDR1 and CDR2 sequences are MDHEN and SYDVKM. DNA of the CDR3: TGTGCCAGCAGTCTCTTGTATGCCGATCGCTCTGGAAACACCATATATTTT. It translates to CASSLLYADRSGNTIYF.

The V call is TRBV19, the J call TRBJ2-3; possibly TRBD1 for D (5 bases). This CDR3 has 14 residues. The V and J ends lost 7 bases and 2 bases respectively, with 13 bases between them. CDR1 LNHDA and CDR2 SQIVND come from the germline V gene (reference sequence). DNA of the CDR3: TGTGCCAGTATGGATGGGGCTCCCACAGATACGCAGTATTTT. Its translation is CASMDGAPTDTQYF.

With respect to this clone: Other nucleotide sequences in the sample specify the same CDR3. The chain employs TRBV7-2 and TRBJ2-1, with TRBD2 matching over 9 bases. Germline-derived CDR1 and CDR2 are SGHTA and FQGNSA. The length of the CDR3 is 16 residues. The V and J ends lost 2 bases and 1 base, in that order; junction bases with no gene match: 3. This chain's CDR3 is CASSLRAGGSYNEQFF. CDR3 sequence (DNA): TGTGCCAGCAGCTTAAGGGCGGGAGGGTCCTACAATGAGCAGTTCTTC.

This clone appeared once. This chain links TRBV5-4 with TRBJ2-1; 7 bases map to TRBD2. The CDR3 is 16 amino acids. In germline, CDR1 is SGHNT, CDR2 YYREEE (reference sequence). J lost 5 bases, V lost 2 bases, and 10 bases had no gene match. The CDR3 coding sequence is TGTGCCAGCAGCTTAGGGCTCGCGGGAGACAACAATGAGCAGTTCTTC. Translation gives CASSLGLAGDNNEQFF.

This clone was seen once. The chain couples TRBV7-9 to TRBJ2-5; 11 nucleotides agree with TRBD1. V was pared by 5 bases and J by 2 bases, with 13 bases of the junction left unmatched. The CDR3 consists of 18 residues. From germline, CDR1 is SEHNR and CDR2 FQNEAQ (reference sequence). The DNA for the CDR3 is TGTGCCAGCAGCCCTGGGACAGGGGGTTGGGTTCGGCAAGAGACCCAGTACTTC. Protein product: CASSPGTGGWVRQETQYF.

This clone was seen once. The chain joins TRBV5-1 to TRBJ2-5, with no clear D. The CDR3 is 14 amino acids. CDR1 is SGHRS and CDR2 is YFSETQ in the germline V gene. V gave up 5 bases and J gave up 4 bases, with 15 bases separating them. The CDR3 spells CASREGILRETQYF. CDR3 DNA: TGCGCCAGCAGAGAAGGTATACTCCGAGAGACCCAGTACTTC.

As for this clone: Other DNA sequences in this specimen translate into the identical CDR3. The V gene is TRBV5-1, the J gene TRBJ1-1, with D unresolved. There are 14 residues in the CDR3. Trimming shortened V by 0 bases and J by 0 bases, and 6 bases separated the two germline ends. Looked up from germline, CDR1 is SGHRS and CDR2 is YFSETQ. The CDR3 protein is CASSLGSMNTEAFF. CDR3 in DNA: TGCGCCAGCAGCTTGGGTTCGATGAACACTGAAGCTTTCTTT.

The chain recombines TRBV11-2 with TRBJ1-2, with 7 bases matching TRBD1. Germline V lookup: CDR1 SGHAT, CDR2 FQNNGV. The CDR3 loop spans 16 amino acids. Unmatched junction bases numbered 8, after V lost 0 bases and J lost 4 bases. CDR3 loop: CASSLEAGTASYGYTF. For the CDR3, the DNA is TGTGCCAGCAGCTTAGAAGCCGGGACAGCGAGCTATGGCTACACCTTC. Using reference TRBV11-2 and TRBJ1-2 for the parts outside the CDR3, the full variable domain is EAGVAQSPRYKIIEKRQSVAFWCNPISGHATLYWYQQILGQGPKLLIQFQNNGVVDDSQLPKDRFSAERLKGVDSTLKIQPAKLEDSAVYLCASSLEAGTASYGYTFGSGTRLTVV.

This rearrangement joins TRBV19 to TRBJ2-1, with TRBD2 matching 10 bases. Trimming at V came to 5 bases and at J to 7 bases, leaving 8 bases not matched to a gene. Germline-derived CDR1 and CDR2 are LNHDA and SQIVND (reference sequence). CDR3 length: 15 amino acids. CDR3 sequence: CASSAPGLAPNEQFF. The CDR3 nucleotides read TGTGCCAGTAGTGCACCGGGACTAGCGCCTAATGAGCAGTTCTTC.